Shown below are 7 T cell receptor beta chains from a single sample sequenced in a study of T cells after yellow fever vaccination. Via MiXCR, TCRdb re-called the 5' RACE reads, giving one row per CDR3 protein. The top ten hold around 19% of the sample, which has 250,000 or so distinct CDR3 sequences, roughly 4% seen once. This sample comprised PBMCs, obtained 15 days after the yellow fever booster vaccination. The receptor source for this set is a man younger than 30 who received the YFV17D yellow fever vaccine.

This clonotype appeared many times. The chain couples TRBV9 to TRBJ1-2; no reliable D call. The CDR3 loop spans 15 amino acids. Germline CDR1 and CDR2: SGDLS and YYNGEE. Trimming removed 1 base at V and 0 bases at J, with 10 bases between. The CDR3 sequence is CASSVTPGANYGYTF. The CDR3 region has the DNA TGTGCCAGCAGCGTAACCCCAGGAGCTAACTATGGCTACACCTTC.

This clonotype showed up many times. The chain has TRBV29-1 and TRBJ1-1, with TRBD1 matching over 7 bases. The germline V gene has CDR1 SQVTM and CDR2 ANQGSEA. V shed 7 bases, J shed 4 bases, and the junction held 12 bases outside the gene matches. CDR3 length equals 14 residues. The CDR3 sequence: CSAATGLRSTEAFF. In nucleotides, the CDR3 is TGCAGCGCTGCGACAGGGTTGAGATCCACTGAAGCTTTCTTT. Full variable domain (rest looked up from reference TRBV29-1 and TRBJ1-1): SAVISQKPSRDICQRGTSLTIQCQVDSQVTMMFWYRQQPGQSLTLIATANQGSEATYESGFVIDKFPISRPNLTFSTLTVSNMSPEDSSIYLCSAATGLRSTEAFFGQGTRLTVV.

This clonotype was seen many times. V and J are TRBV7-9 and TRBJ2-5; the D gene is possibly TRBD1 (5 bases). The V gene's germline CDR1 is SEHNR and CDR2 FQNEAQ (reference sequence). This CDR3 spans 14 amino acids. Trimming left V 8 bases short and J 7 bases short, with 20 bases between. The CDR3 protein is CASLSGPAQGTQYF. DNA for the CDR3: TGTGCCAGCCTATCAGGGCCAGCGCAGGGGACCCAGTACTTC.

This clonotype has ten or more counts. The J gene is TRBJ2-5, the V gene TRBV29-1, with unresolved D. This CDR3 is built from 12 residues. Trimming took 6 bases from V and 1 from J, leaving 9 bases between them. Germline V gives CDR1 SQVTM, CDR2 ANQGSEA. The CDR3, as DNA: TGCAGCGTGGGATGGAGCCAAGAGACCCAGTACTTC. Encoded protein: CSVGWSQETQYF.

This clonotype was detected ten times or more. The V call is TRBV4-3, the J call TRBJ1-1, with 7 bases matching TRBD1. The V gene's germline CDR1 is LGHNA and CDR2 YSLEER. This CDR3 has 19 amino acids. V shed 1 base and J 1 base; nucleotides not matched to a gene: 15. CDR3 sequence: CASSQGFQGQQIRNTEAFF. CDR3 bases: TGCGCCAGCAGCCAAGGTTTCCAGGGACAGCAGATTAGGAACACTGAAGCTTTCTTT.

There are many counts of this clonotype. The chain uses TRBV20-1 and TRBJ1-5; 7 bases align to TRBD1. Germline CDR1 is DFQATT and CDR2 is SNEGSKA (reference sequence). This CDR3 spans 13 amino acids. With V trimmed by 4 bases and J by 6 bases, 6 bases remained unmatched. DNA for the CDR3: TGCAGTGCTAATACAGGGGTGGGTCAGCCCCAGCATTTT. Translation: CSANTGVGQPQHF.

In its sample, this clonotype was seen many times. V gene TRBV24-1 combines with J gene TRBJ2-3, with D perhaps matching TRBD2 (5 bases). This CDR3 contains 14 residues. V lost 4 bases and J lost 0, with 7 bases in between. CDR1 is KGHDR, CDR2 SFDVKD, per germline. DNA of the CDR3: TGTGCCACCAGTGACGCGGGCAGCACAGATACGCAGTATTTT. Amino acids: CATSDAGSTDTQYF.